The 2 T cell receptor beta chains in this list originate from one sample, sequenced in a study of blood T cell repertoires in COVID-19. Sequenced by immunoSEQ multiplex PCR; TCRdb stores in-frame clones only, minus some. There are about 250,000 clones in the sample; about 86% occur only once, and approximately 14% lies in the top ten. The sample consisted of peripheral blood. Source of these receptors: a person between 65 and 80 years old with COVID-19, enrolled during active disease.

This clone showed up just a few times. The chain recombines TRBV29-1 with TRBJ2-3; 9 nucleotides agree with TRBD2. V was pared by 6 bases and J by 8 bases, with 6 bases of the junction left unmatched. The CDR3 totals 12 residues. CDR1 is SQVTM, CDR2 ANQGSEA, per germline. The CDR3 DNA sequence: TGCAGCGTAGCGGGGGGAGATGGTACGCAGTATTTT. This sequence encodes CSVAGGDGTQYF.

The J gene is TRBJ1-2, the V gene TRBV5-1, with unresolved D. There are 17 residues in the CDR3. V shed 0 bases and J shed 5 bases, with 20 bases lying between them. The germline V gene has CDR1 SGHRS and CDR2 YFSETQ. The CDR3 DNA follows: TGCGCCAGCAGCTTGGGTCCCTCGATTACTCGGGTTTATGGCTACACCTTC. This encodes CASSLGPSITRVYGYTF. Full variable domain (remainder filled in from reference TRBV5-1 and TRBJ1-2): KAGVTQTPRYLIKTRGQQVTLSCSPISGHRSVSWYQQTPGQGLQFLFEYFSETQRNKGNFPGRFSGRQFSNSRSEMNVSTLELGDSALYLCASSLGPSITRVYGYTFGSGTRLTVV.